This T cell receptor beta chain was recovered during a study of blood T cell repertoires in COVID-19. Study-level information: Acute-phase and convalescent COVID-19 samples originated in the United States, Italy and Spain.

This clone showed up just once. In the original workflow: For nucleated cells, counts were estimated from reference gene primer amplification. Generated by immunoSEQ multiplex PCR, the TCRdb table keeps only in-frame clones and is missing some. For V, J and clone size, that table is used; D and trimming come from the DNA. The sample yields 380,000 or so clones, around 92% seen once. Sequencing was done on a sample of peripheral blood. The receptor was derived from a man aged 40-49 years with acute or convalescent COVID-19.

CDR3 nucleotide sequence: TGTGCCAGCAGTGAGCTTAGCGGGGACCTTTCCGAGACCCAGTACTTC. Protein: CASSELSGDLSETQYF. V gene TRBV2 combines with J gene TRBJ2-5; 8 bases are a match to TRBD2. This CDR3 spans 16 amino acids. Trimming at V came to 3 bases and at J to 5 bases, leaving 11 bases not matched to a gene. Germline V lookup: CDR1 SNHLY, CDR2 FYNNEI.